This paragraph reports one TCR beta chain. TCRdb's copy holds only in-frame clones and misses some; the assay was immunoSEQ multiplex PCR. The data hold about 200,000 clones, with about 85% observed a single time. This CDR3 comprises 15 residues. The sample comes from a study of blood T cell repertoires in COVID-19. This sequence joins TRBV21-1 and TRBJ2-1; the table's D call, TRBD2, was not checked against the DNA. TRBV21-1 is a recognized pseudogene. This TCR derives from a man aged 35-49 years who had recovered from COVID-19. Sequencing was done on a sample of PBMCs or T cells enriched from blood (not recorded which). CDR3 sequence: CASCILAESHNEQFF. The CDR3 region has the DNA TGTGCCAGCTGTATTCTAGCGGAAAGCCACAATGAGCAGTTCTTC.